The text below deals with one TCR beta chain. Repertoires were generated with immunoSEQ multiplex PCR, while TCRdb's copy carries only in-frame clones and drops some. Counted here are about 110,000 clones, approximately 85% occurring once; the ten biggest clones make up 2.4%. The data are from a study of blood T cell repertoires in COVID-19. The origin of this receptor is a human donor in a cohort sampled during active COVID-19. What was sequenced was peripheral blood.

The CDR3 spells CASSLHGAQAYEQYF. For the CDR3, the DNA is TGTGCCAGCAGCTTGCACGGCGCCCAGGCCTACGAGCAGTACTTC. J is TRBJ2-7 and V is TRBV5-6, with D hard to call. Germline values: CDR1 SGHDT, CDR2 YYEEEE. The CDR3 sequence is 15 residues long. Trimming took 1 base from V and 2 from J, leaving 13 bases between them. The full variable domain, in which reference TRBV5-6 and TRBJ2-7 provide the parts outside the CDR3, is DAGVTQSPTHLIKTRGQQVTLRCSPKSGHDTVSWYQQALGQGPQFIFQYYEEEERQRGNFPDRFSGHQFPNYSSELNVNALLLGDSALYLCASSLHGAQAYEQYFGPGTRLTVT.